This TCR beta chain was identified in a study of monozygotic twins with inflammatory bowel disease. CDR3 length: 17 residues. Germline CDR1 reads LGHNA; CDR2 reads YSLEER. Following a re-call of the 5' RACE reads, TCRdb has one entry per CDR3 protein and lacks DNA. This sample's table reports approximately 160,000 distinct CDR3 sequences. The chain is built from TRBV4-3 and TRBJ2-3; as DNA is missing, the TRBD2 call by TCRdb cannot be tested. The sequencing input was blood. The clonotype was recovered from a human donor with ulcerative colitis or Crohn's disease, or a healthy co-twin of an affected twin (not recorded which). The CDR3: CASSQGVAGGSTDTQYF.